This TCR beta chain was captured in a study of vaccination effects on CD4 cells after COVID-19. Generated by immunoSEQ multiplex PCR, the TCRdb table keeps only in-frame clones and is missing some. The table lists roughly 67,000 clones, 78% of them singletons. Expansion of antigen-specific CD4+ T cells with viral peptide pools was carried out by the ViraFEST assay before sequencing. A roughly 11-day culture period preceded the isolation of CD4+ T cells. No vaccinee had earlier SARS-CoV-2 infection, and nucleocapsid antibodies were negative. Germline V gene sequence: CDR1 MNHEY, CDR2 SVGAGI. The CDR3 extends over 15 amino acids. Unmatched junction bases numbered 12, after V lost 5 bases and J lost 6 bases. A word on this clone: What it recognizes is unknown.

The sample in question was CD4+ T cells from PBMCs cultured with SARS-CoV-2 spike peptides, obtained before COVID-19 vaccination. V and J are TRBV6-5 and TRBJ1-2; TRBD1 agrees at 7 bases. The source of this sequence is a human donor who received a COVID-19 vaccine. The CDR3 region is CASSKPDRDRNGYTF. The CDR3 DNA reads TGTGCCAGCAGTAAACCCGACAGGGATAGGAATGGCTACACCTTC.